What follows are 19 T cell receptor beta chains derived from one specimen sequenced in a study of cytomegalovirus exposure and HLA in healthy donors. The study ran its PCR with 60 Vbeta and 13 Jbeta primers. TCRdb keeps only in-frame clones here, not all; method: immunoSEQ multiplex PCR. This repertoire shows 150,000 to 200,000 clones, roughly 83% found once; its top ten account for 0.25% to 0.3%. The sequenced sample consisted of PBMCs. All receptors derive from a boy aged 10-17 years in good health and CMV-seronegative.

This chain connects TRBV5-1 to TRBJ1-1; D is perhaps TRBD1 (6 bases). V lost 4 bases and J lost 1, with 17 bases in between. The length of the CDR3 is 16 residues. The germline gives CDR1 SGHRS, CDR2 YFSETQ. The CDR3 is CASSPPLQGPNTEAFF. CDR3 in DNA: TGCGCCAGCAGCCCACCCCTACAGGGACCGAACACTGAAGCTTTCTTT.

The CDR3 reads CASSLGGAVNYGYTF. CDR3 sequence (DNA): TGTGCCAGCAGTTTGGGAGGGGCCGTTAACTATGGCTACACCTTC. The chain joins TRBV27 to TRBJ1-2; maybe TRBD1 (5 bases). The V gene lost 3 bases and the J gene lost 1 base, with 12 bases spanning the gap. The CDR3 has 15 amino acids. Germline V gene sequence: CDR1 MNHEY, CDR2 SMNVEV (reference sequence).

The chain couples TRBV27 to TRBJ1-5; TRBD1 is a possible D gene (6 bases). V shed 7 bases and J shed 0 bases, with 7 bases lying between them. The CDR3 totals 13 residues. Germline-derived CDR1 and CDR2 are MNHEY and SMNVEV (reference sequence). Here the CDR3 DNA reads TGTGCCAGCAAGGGGGTTAGCAATCAGCCCCAGCATTTT. It translates to CASKGVSNQPQHF.

The chain couples TRBV7-2 to TRBJ2-7; a possible D gene is TRBD1 (5 bases). Germline V gives CDR1 SGHTA, CDR2 FQGNSA. V gave up 2 bases and J gave up 2 bases, with 7 bases separating them. CDR3 length equals 13 residues. The CDR3 bases are TGTGCCAGCAGCTTACAGGGAACCTACGAGCAGTACTTC. Its protein is CASSLQGTYEQYF.

The CDR3 nucleotides read TGTGCCAGCAGCTATTGGAGCTACGAGCAGTACTTC. Amino acid sequence: CASSYWSYEQYF. V gene TRBV5-6 combines with J gene TRBJ2-7; D gene ambiguous. Germline V gene data show CDR1 as SGHDT and CDR2 as YYEEEE. The CDR3 length is 12 residues. Trimming stripped 3 bases from V and 3 bases from J, with 7 bases between.

This clone appeared a single time. The chain links TRBV20-1 to TRBJ2-1; TRBD1 is a possible D gene (6 bases). Germline CDR1 and CDR2: DFQATT and SNEGSKA (reference sequence). The CDR3 has 10 amino acids. V dropped 6 bases and J dropped 10 bases, with 10 bases sitting between them. The CDR3 sequence: CSATGREQFF. As DNA, the CDR3 is TGCAGTGCCACAGGGAGAGAGCAGTTCTTC.

The J gene is TRBJ1-1, the V gene TRBV6-1; TRBD1 is a possible D gene (5 bases). The germline gives CDR1 MNHNS, CDR2 SASEGT. V lost 6 bases and J lost 1, with 12 bases in between. This CDR3 contains 14 residues. CDR3 in DNA: TGTGCCAGCAGCCCTCAGACAGCGAACACTGAAGCTTTCTTT. This sequence encodes CASSPQTANTEAFF.

The chain couples TRBV10-3 to TRBJ2-5, with TRBD2 matching 12 bases. This CDR3 has 15 residues. CDR1 and CDR2 (germline): ENHRY, SYGVKD. J lost 2 bases, V lost 6 bases, and 4 bases had no gene match. For the CDR3, the DNA is TGTGCCATCAGCCTCGGACTAGCGGGACAAGAGACCCAGTACTTC. The encoded protein is CAISLGLAGQETQYF.

This chain joins TRBV29-1 and TRBJ1-2; maybe TRBD1 (5 bases). The CDR3 has 13 amino acids. Deletions cut 4 bases from V and 4 bases from J, with 13 bases between. CDR1 is SQVTM, CDR2 ANQGSEA, per germline. The CDR3 DNA is TGCAGCGTTGGCCCGCGACAGACCTATGGCTACACCTTC. Translation: CSVGPRQTYGYTF.

This clone was seen more than once but under ten times. This sequence joins TRBV5-4 and TRBJ2-7; TRBD2 matches 8 bases. With 0 bases clipped from V and 2 bases from J, the junction kept 10 bases outside the gene matches. This CDR3 contains 17 residues. Per germline, CDR1 SGHNT and CDR2 YYREEE (reference sequence). The CDR3 reads CASSLVGSGSGTYEQYF. In DNA form, the CDR3 reads TGTGCCAGCAGCTTGGTTGGCAGCGGGAGTGGAACCTACGAGCAGTACTTC.

J is TRBJ2-2 and V is TRBV6-6; tentative D call: TRBD1 (6 bases). Germline assignment: CDR1 MNHNY and CDR2 SVGAGI (reference sequence). The CDR3 has 15 amino acids. V was trimmed by 6 bases and J by 1 base, leaving 12 bases between them. The CDR3, as DNA: TGTGCCAGCAGGTCGGACAGCTTGAACACCGGGGAGCTGTTTTTT. This sequence encodes CASRSDSLNTGELFF.

The gene calls are TRBV7-8 and TRBJ1-1; 9 bases are shared with TRBD1. The V and J ends lost 4 bases and 5 bases, in that order; junction bases with no gene match: 8. This CDR3 spans 15 amino acids. Germline-derived CDR1 and CDR2 are SGHVS and FQNEAQ. The DNA of the CDR3 is TGTGCCAGCAGCTCAAGGACAGGGGCGGGTACTGAAGCTTTCTTT. This gives the protein CASSSRTGAGTEAFF.

The V and J genes are TRBV5-5 and TRBJ1-2; no definite D call. Germline V gene data show CDR1 as SGHKS and CDR2 as YYEKEE (reference sequence). V lost 2 bases, J lost 2 bases, and 7 bases lay in between. This CDR3 has 13 amino acids. The CDR3 nucleotides read TGTGCCAGCAGCTTTCGAGAGAACTATGGCTACACCTTC. Its translation: CASSFRENYGYTF.

This chain joins TRBV5-1 and TRBJ1-1, with 9 bases fitting TRBD1. The CDR3 runs to 15 residues. V lost 6 bases and J lost 7; bases outside the gene matches: 13. Germline CDR1 and CDR2: SGHRS and YFSETQ. CDR3 in amino acids: CASISEAGTGSEAFF. CDR3 coding DNA: TGCGCCAGCATCAGTGAAGCCGGGACAGGGAGTGAAGCTTTCTTT.

The CDR3 DNA is TGTGCCAGCAGCGTAGGCCCGCAGGGGATAACAGATACGCAGTATTTT. Amino acids: CASSVGPQGITDTQYF. The rearrangement joins TRBV9 to TRBJ2-3; D possibly corresponds to TRBD1 (6 bases). From germline, CDR1 is SGDLS and CDR2 YYNGEE. This CDR3 spans 16 amino acids. V was clipped by 0 bases and J by 3 bases, with 14 bases between them.

This chain uses TRBV5-1 with TRBJ2-7; the D gene is possibly TRBD1 (6 bases). V was clipped by 4 bases and J by 2 bases, with 19 bases between them. The CDR3 length is 16 residues. The germline gives CDR1 SGHRS, CDR2 YFSETQ. The CDR3 bases are TGCGCCAGCAGCCGTAAAACGGGACATTCCACCTACGAGCAGTACTTC. Its protein product is CASSRKTGHSTYEQYF.

J is TRBJ2-1 and V is TRBV13, with a weak D call TRBD2 (5 bases). The CDR3 is made up of 14 amino acids. Trimming took 5 bases from V and 4 from J, leaving 12 bases between them. Germline assignment: CDR1 PRHDT and CDR2 FYEKMQ (reference sequence). Written as DNA, the CDR3 is TGTGCCAGCAGCCCGGGTAGCGCTTACAATGAGCAGTTCTTC. This gives the protein CASSPGSAYNEQFF.

The chain combines TRBV30 with TRBJ2-1; tentatively, D is TRBD1 (5 bases). The CDR3 is made up of 13 amino acids. Trimming removed 1 base from V and 8 bases from J, with 12 bases in between. From germline, CDR1 is GTSNPN and CDR2 SVGIG (reference sequence). CDR3 in amino acids: CAWSGAGSDEQFF. The CDR3 DNA reads as TGTGCCTGGAGTGGCGCAGGGTCGGATGAGCAGTTCTTC.

This clone was picked up a small number of times. The chain has TRBV7-2 and TRBJ1-2; D uncertain. V gave up 5 bases and J gave up 2 bases, with 12 bases separating them. Germline V gene sequence: CDR1 SGHTA, CDR2 FQGNSA. There are 14 residues in the CDR3. The CDR3 loop reads CASSPRGPNYGYTF. As DNA, the CDR3 is TGTGCCAGCAGCCCGAGAGGTCCCAACTATGGCTACACCTTC.